The source of this T cell receptor (beta chain) is a study of T-cell memory formation after mild COVID-19 (dated by TCRdb to the early 2020s). Context from the whole study: TCR sequence clusters from the two donors were found to be largely donor specific. In two donors, T-cell clones that expanded and contracted after mild COVID-19 were followed by sequencing TCRalpha and TCRbeta repertoires longitudinally. Two young, previously healthy adult volunteers, one female and one male, were included in the cohort.

In regard to this clonotype: It has no known antigen specificity. Relative to the germline gene, one junction end is altered; a read error may explain this.

PBMCs were isolated by Ficoll-Paque density gradient centrifugation. TCRdb shows the sequencer as Illumina NovaSeq 6000. Using 5'RACE with constant-segment primers, TCRalpha and TCRbeta cDNA libraries were constructed, with sample barcodes and unique molecular identifiers added in the process. RNA was extracted from every sample with Trizol reagent. Amplification of the libraries took two PCR steps, and the second step added a second sample barcode plus Illumina TruSeq adapters. The libraries were sequenced on an Illumina NovaSeq using 2 x 150 bp paired-end reads. The study's own analysis went as follows. Reads were demultiplexed and collapsed into UMI-guided consensus sequences with migec v1.2.7. Using mixcr v2.1.11, UMI consensuses were aligned to TRA and TRB V and J templates and then assembled into clonotypes. Clonotypes were classified as expanded or contracted when called significant by both edgeR and NoisET, with noise models trained on biological replicates. edgeR calls used a false discovery rate-adjusted p below 0.01 and a log2 fold-change threshold of 1. As an exploratory analysis of dynamics, max-normalized trajectories of the 1000 most abundant clonotypes were examined with PCA combined with hierarchical clustering. Separately sequenced CD4+ and CD8+ repertoires were used to assign the CD4 or CD8 phenotype of responding clones. The public reads were reanalyzed by TCRdb: fastp trimming at Q25, MiXCR alignment, in-frame beta chains only. All rows with the same CDR3 protein become a single entry with the most common DNA and genes. These V and J calls derive from TCRdb rather than the authors' analysis. Present in this sample are just over 400,000 distinct CDR3 sequences, about 25% of which were seen just once. Together, the top ten hold about 12% of the sample.

What the research found in general, with its limitations: Some responding clones were detected in pre-infection memory, which suggested that pre-existing cross-reactive memory T cells had joined the SARS-CoV-2 response. The second-wave clones that peaked on day 37 were not confirmed to be SARS-CoV-2 specific. Clones that contracted from day 15 to 85 showed balanced CD4/CD8 phenotypes, whereas a second wave of clones that expanded from day 15 to 37 leaned towards CD4+. Contracting CD4+ clones were found mainly in CM and EM memory subsets, while CD8+ clones were enriched in EMRA. The study included only two mild cases, and larger cohorts that include severe cases with pre-infection samples were judged to be necessary.

The sequencing sample was made of PBMCs or a T cell subset sorted from them (not recorded which). The sequence came from an adult woman who had mild COVID-19 (a few samples of this study predate the infection). The sample titles of this study are shuffled in the database, so cell type and time point are left out; the donor was told from shared clones.

The CDR3 reads CASSLSTGVF. The DNA sequence is as follows: TGTGCCAGCAGCTTATCGACAGGGGTCTTC. The V and J segments used are TRBV7-2 and TRBJ1-2, and TRBD1 matches 8 of the central bases. CDR1 and CDR2 were assigned from the germline V gene as SGHTA and FQGNSA. Inclusive of the bounding cysteine and phenylalanine, the CDR3 is 10 residues long. The retained sequence is limited to the CDR3, 30 bases, with the frame set at the first base.